A single sample is the source of the 20 T cell receptor beta chains below, sequenced in a study of blood T cell repertoires in COVID-19. Sequencing was performed with immunoSEQ multiplex PCR; in TCRdb, only in-frame clones are kept and a portion is missing. The data show 240,000 or so clones, around 86% seen once. Material for sequencing was peripheral blood. The receptors come from a woman aged 30 to 39 who had recovered from COVID-19.

The chain is built from TRBV6-2 or TRBV6-3 and TRBJ1-1; no firm D call. CDR3 size: 14 residues. Trimming stripped 2 bases from V and 1 base from J, with 8 bases between. Germline CDR1 reads MNHEY; CDR2 reads SVGEGT. The CDR3, as DNA: TGTGCCAGCAGTTACCGACAAAGGAACACTGAAGCTTTCTTT. Translated, it gives CASSYRQRNTEAFF.

V gene TRBV5-4 combines with J gene TRBJ2-2; 7 bases fit TRBD1. Germline V gives CDR1 SGHNT, CDR2 YYREEE (reference sequence). V lost 4 bases and J lost 5; bases outside the gene matches: 8. The length of the CDR3 is 15 residues. CDR3 residues: CASSGGQSYTGELFF. The CDR3 DNA sequence: TGTGCCAGCAGCGGGGGACAGAGCTATACCGGGGAGCTGTTTTTT.

This chain connects TRBV10-3 to TRBJ1-2; 8 bases align to TRBD1. Per germline, CDR1 ENHRY and CDR2 SYGVKD. This CDR3 has 16 amino acids. V shed 4 bases and J 7 bases; nucleotides not matched to a gene: 14. The CDR3 loop is CAISGRTGSTGVGYTF. In nucleotides, the CDR3 is TGTGCCATCAGTGGACGGACAGGGTCAACAGGTGTTGGCTACACCTTC.

CDR3 coding DNA: TGTGCCAGCAGCCCAGACCCGGGACTAGCGGCGGAGCAGTACTTC. Protein: CASSPDPGLAAEQYF. This rearrangement joins TRBV2 to TRBJ2-7, with TRBD2 identical over 11 bases. The CDR3 spans 15 residues. V was pared by 6 bases and J by 7 bases, with 11 bases of the junction left unmatched. CDR1 is SNHLY, CDR2 FYNNEI, per germline.

This sequence joins TRBV10-3 and TRBJ2-1; 9 nucleotides agree with TRBD1. Per germline, CDR1 ENHRY and CDR2 SYGVKD. Unmatched junction bases numbered 6, after V lost 10 bases and J lost 8 bases. The CDR3 is made up of 12 amino acids. For the CDR3, the DNA is TGTGCCACGACAGGGGGTGGCGATGAGCAGTTCTTC. Translation: CATTGGGDEQFF.

The V and J genes are TRBV6-5 and TRBJ2-7, with 8 nucleotides matching TRBD1. The CDR3 runs 14 residues. The V segment lost 4 bases and the J segment 9 bases; nucleotides outside the gene matches: 11. Per germline, CDR1 MNHEY and CDR2 SVGAGI. The CDR3 coding sequence is TGTGCCAGCAGTTCCCTTCCCGGACAGGGAGGGCAGTACTTC. It codes for CASSSLPGQGGQYF.

The CDR3 loop reads CASRATGVGANVLTF. For the CDR3, the DNA is TGTGCCAGCAGGGCGACAGGGGTCGGGGCCAACGTCCTGACTTTC. The V gene is TRBV2, the J gene TRBJ2-6; 8 nucleotides agree with TRBD1. After removal of 6 bases from V and 4 bases from J, the junction contained 5 bases not matched to a gene. Germline V gene lookup returns CDR1 SNHLY and CDR2 FYNNEI. The CDR3 runs 15 residues. Full variable domain (missing parts from reference TRBV2 and TRBJ2-6): EPEVTQTPSHQVTQMGQEVILRCVPISNHLYFYWYRQILGQKVEFLVSFYNNEISEKSEIFDDQFSVERPDGSNFTLKIRSTKLEDSAMYFCASRATGVGANVLTFGAGSRLTVL.

The gene calls are TRBV2 and TRBJ2-7; D perhaps matches TRBD2 (6 bases). The CDR3 has 13 residues. Germline V lookup: CDR1 SNHLY, CDR2 FYNNEI. Trimming pared 7 bases from V and 3 bases from J, leaving 13 bases between. This chain's CDR3 is CASNLRRGYEQYF. DNA for the CDR3: TGTGCCAGCAACCTGCGGCGGGGCTACGAGCAGTACTTC. Complete variable domain (other parts from reference TRBV2 and TRBJ2-7): EPEVTQTPSHQVTQMGQEVILRCVPISNHLYFYWYRQILGQKVEFLVSFYNNEISEKSEIFDDQFSVERPDGSNFTLKIRSTKLEDSAMYFCASNLRRGYEQYFGPGTRLTVT.

This chain uses TRBV3-1 (or the pseudogene TRBV3-2) with TRBJ2-1, with 12 bases aligning to TRBD2. J was trimmed by 9 bases and V by 3 bases; bases with no gene match: 9. Germline CDR1 is LGHDT and CDR2 is YNNKEL (reference sequence). The CDR3 totals 16 residues. CDR3 in amino acids: CASSQASGGARGEQFF. The CDR3, as DNA: TGTGCCAGCAGCCAGGCTAGCGGGGGGGCCCGGGGTGAGCAGTTCTTC.

The chain joins TRBV24-1 to TRBJ1-4, with D hard to call. Germline-derived CDR1 and CDR2 are KGHDR and SFDVKD. This CDR3 is built from 16 residues. Between the trimmed V and J ends, which lost 3 bases and 0 bases, there was a span of 10 bases. CDR3 in amino acids: CATSDLQLATNEKLFF. In nucleotides, the CDR3 is TGTGCCACCAGTGATCTACAGCTTGCAACTAATGAAAAACTGTTTTTT.

This chain uses TRBV5-5 with TRBJ1-4; 9 nucleotides line up with TRBD1. CDR1 and CDR2 from the germline V gene are SGHKS and YYEKEE (reference sequence). V lost 3 bases and J lost 5; bases outside the gene matches: 2. The CDR3 is made up of 14 amino acids. The CDR3 DNA sequence: TGTGCCAGCAGCTATGGGACAGGGAATGAAAAACTGTTTTTT. It encodes CASSYGTGNEKLFF.

This chain joins TRBV9 and TRBJ1-2, with TRBD1 as a possible D gene (5 bases). The germline V and J ends were trimmed by 0 bases and 4 bases, with 10 bases remaining between them. The CDR3 consists of 14 residues. Germline V gene lookup returns CDR1 SGDLS and CDR2 YYNGEE. CDR3 region: CASSVADSRYGYTF. CDR3 DNA sequence: TGTGCCAGCAGCGTAGCTGACAGTCGCTATGGCTACACCTTC.

The gene calls are TRBV7-9 and TRBJ2-7; maybe TRBD1 (5 bases). The germline CDR1 and CDR2 sequences are SEHNR and FQNEAQ (reference sequence). CDR3 length equals 13 residues. The V gene lost 5 bases and the J gene lost 7 bases, with 15 bases spanning the gap. The CDR3 region is CASSTQAAPEQYF. The CDR3 coding sequence is TGTGCCAGCAGCACACAGGCAGCCCCAGAGCAGTACTTC.

The chain employs TRBV5-1 and TRBJ1-2; a possible D gene is TRBD1 (6 bases). V gave up 0 bases and J gave up 8 bases, with 14 bases separating them. CDR1 and CDR2 from the germline V gene are SGHRS and YFSETQ. The length of the CDR3 is 14 residues. The CDR3 coding sequence is TGCGCCAGCAGCTTGGGGGACACAATGCGGGGCTACACCTTC. Its translation: CASSLGDTMRGYTF.

This clone was detected a few times. The CDR3 reads CAWNRNSNQPQHF. The CDR3 DNA is TGTGCCTGGAACAGGAATAGCAATCAGCCCCAGCATTTT. This rearrangement joins TRBV30 to TRBJ1-5; D may be TRBD1 (5 bases). Trimming took off 4 bases at V and 0 bases at J, with 7 bases between the two ends. Germline values: CDR1 GTSNPN, CDR2 SVGIG (reference sequence). The CDR3 contains 13 residues.

The rearrangement joins TRBV19 to TRBJ2-5; 8 bases line up with TRBD2. V lost 3 bases, J lost 4 bases, and 10 bases stayed unmatched. Germline V CDR1 and CDR2: LNHDA, SQIVND (reference sequence). CDR3 length: 16 residues. CDR3 protein: CASSITFGLAVETQYF. The CDR3 nucleotides read TGTGCCAGTAGTATTACTTTCGGACTAGCAGTAGAGACCCAGTACTTC. Full variable domain (outside the CDR3, taken from reference TRBV19 and TRBJ2-5): DGGITQSPKYLFRKEGQNVTLSCEQNLNHDAMYWYRQDPGQGLRLIYYSQIVNDFQKGDIAEGYSVSREKKESFPLTVTSAQKNPTAFYLCASSITFGLAVETQYFGPGTRLLVL.

The chain combines TRBV4-1 with TRBJ2-1, with TRBD2 identical over 10 bases. The CDR3 extends over 14 amino acids. From germline, CDR1 is MGHRA and CDR2 YSYEKL. The CDR3 DNA sequence: TGCGTCCCCCTTTGGACTAGCGGAGACAATGAGCAGTTCTTC. Amino acid sequence: CVPLWTSGDNEQFF.

The rearrangement links TRBV19 to TRBJ2-2; D gene uncertain. CDR1 is LNHDA, CDR2 SQIVND, per germline (reference sequence). V gave up 1 base and J gave up 9 bases, with 9 bases separating them. The CDR3 has 13 residues. CDR3 bases: TGTGCCAGTAGTATAGGAGCAGGCCGGGAGCTGTTTTTT. Translating gives CASSIGAGRELFF.

The rearrangement joins TRBV6-5 to TRBJ2-1, with D tentatively TRBD2 (6 bases). From germline, CDR1 is MNHEY and CDR2 SVGAGI. Trimming pared 7 bases from V and 9 bases from J, leaving 16 bases between. There are 13 residues in the CDR3. The CDR3 bases are TGTGCCAGCACCCCGGCTAGCGTTAGTGAGCAGTTCTTC. This gives the protein CASTPASVSEQFF.

In nucleotides, the CDR3 is TGTGCCAGCAGTGAGCGGACAGAGCGCGGCTACACCTTC. Amino acids: CASSERTERGYTF. The V call is TRBV6-1, the J call TRBJ1-2, with D maybe TRBD1 (6 bases). The V and J ends lost 3 bases and 8 bases respectively, with 13 bases between them. The CDR3 is 13 amino acids. CDR1 MNHNS and CDR2 SASEGT come from the germline V gene.